The source of this T cell receptor (beta chain) is a study of T-cell reconstitution after alpha-beta-depleted transplantation in children. Findings and limits, study-wide: Recipient T cells and thymic progenitors that survived gave rise to the high TCRbeta diversity observed at day 60 in some patients. The main origin of T-cell counts and diversity one year after transplant was newly produced T cells. Reportedly, only several hundred clones from non-depleted graft cells drove alpha-beta T-cell counts at about two months.

Unique molecular identifiers were built into the TCRbeta library. TCRdb redid the calling of the PCR reads with MiXCR, one entry per CDR3 protein. Among some 260,000 distinct CDR3 sequences listed, more than 20% were seen once. This clonotype has only a few counts. Its target is not known. The V end was cut by 4 bases, the J end by 0 bases, with 16 bases between. The CDR3 extends over 16 amino acids. Germline V gene lookup returns CDR1 MGHRA and CDR2 YSYEKL. The specimen was PBMCs, mostly from graft donor cells, collected 360 days after TCRalphabeta/CD19-depleted stem cell transplant. The receptor was derived from a female patient under 10 years old who had a stem cell transplant for congenital amegakaryocytic thrombocytopenia, so the T cells may come from the graft donor. V gene TRBV4-1 combines with J gene TRBJ2-7, with a weak D call TRBD1 (6 bases). CDR3 in amino acids: CASSLRLGQPSYEQYF. DNA for the CDR3: TGCGCCAGCAGCCTCCGCCTCGGACAGCCCTCCTACGAGCAGTACTTC.